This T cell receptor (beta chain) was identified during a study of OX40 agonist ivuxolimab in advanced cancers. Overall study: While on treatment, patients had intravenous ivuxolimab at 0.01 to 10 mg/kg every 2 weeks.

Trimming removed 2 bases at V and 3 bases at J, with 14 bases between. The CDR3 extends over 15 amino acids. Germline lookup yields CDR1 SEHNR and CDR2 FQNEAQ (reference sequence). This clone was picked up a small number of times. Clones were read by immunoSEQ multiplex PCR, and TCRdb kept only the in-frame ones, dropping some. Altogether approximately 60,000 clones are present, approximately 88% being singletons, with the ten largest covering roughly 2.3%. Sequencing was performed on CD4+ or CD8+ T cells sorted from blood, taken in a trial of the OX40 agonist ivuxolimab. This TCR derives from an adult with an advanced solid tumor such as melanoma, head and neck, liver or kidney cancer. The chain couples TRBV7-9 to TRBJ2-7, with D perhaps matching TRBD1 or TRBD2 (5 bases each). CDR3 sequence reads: CASSLSGQGFYEQYF. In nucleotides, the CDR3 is TGTGCCAGCAGCTTATCGGGGCAGGGTTTCTACGAGCAGTACTTC.